Shown below are 3 T cell receptor beta chains from a single sample sequenced in a study of response to subunit inactivated influenza vaccine. MiXCR, applied by TCRdb to the RT-PCR reads, yields one record per CDR3 protein. Among roughly 500,000 distinct CDR3 sequences listed, about 25% were seen once. The sequenced sample was CD4+ T cells sorted from PBMCs, obtained roughly 5 days after vaccination. These receptors were taken from a man aged 50-59 years who received an inactivated influenza vaccine.

In DNA, the CDR3 is TGTGCCAGCAGCCGTGGGACAAATGGCTACACCTTC. It specifies CASSRGTNGYTF. The V gene is TRBV3-1, the J gene TRBJ1-2, with D maybe TRBD1 (6 bases). CDR1 and CDR2 from the germline V gene are LGHDT and YNNKEL (reference sequence). The V gene lost 4 bases and the J gene lost 6 bases, with 9 bases spanning the gap. The CDR3 has 12 residues.

This clonotype came up a few times. The chain joins TRBV7-3 to TRBJ2-3; no reliable D call. V lost 0 bases and J 0 bases, leaving 13 bases between the germline ends. Germline CDR1 is SGHTA and CDR2 is FQGTGA. The CDR3 is 17 amino acids. In nucleotides, the CDR3 is TGTGCCAGCAGCTTAACCCGGACCGGTCCTAGCACAGATACGCAGTATTTT. This encodes CASSLTRTGPSTDTQYF.

J is TRBJ2-5 and V is TRBV29-1, with 13 positions matching TRBD2. J gave up 6 bases and V 6 bases, and 10 bases lay outside the gene matches. The V gene's germline CDR1 is SQVTM and CDR2 ANQGSEA. CDR3 length equals 15 residues. DNA of the CDR3: TGCAGCGTGGCAACCGGGACTAGCGGGGCCCAGACCCAGTACTTC. It translates to CSVATGTSGAQTQYF.